These T cell receptor beta chains were read from a single sample in a study of beta chain features in type 1 diabetes. Some clones are missing from TCRdb's copy, which holds only in-frame ones; the method was immunoSEQ multiplex PCR. The data hold 250,000 to 350,000 clones, with 9.5% to 11% observed a single time. Material for sequencing was naive CD4+ T cells from blood. The receptors shown here come from a woman in her twenties or thirties in good health. CDR3s include the opening cysteine and the closing phenylalanine or tryptophan. D genes are given only for firm matches. Rows give clone size only sometimes, using once, few, many, or a class for an expanded clone.

17 NA TRBJ1-5 TRBV28 few TGTGCCAGCAGTTCCACCGGGACACTCTATAGCAATCAGCCCCAGCATTTT CASSSTGTLYSNQPQHF
12 NA TRBJ2-3 TRBV28 NA TGTGCCAGCAGTTCGGTCTTAGATACGCAGTATTTT CASSSVLDTQYF
14 NA TRBJ1-1 TRBV6-4 NA TGTGCCAGCAGTTTGGACAGTCTAAACACTGAAGCTTTCTTT CASSLDSLNTEAFF
15 NA TRBJ2-2 TRBV7-2 few TGTGCCAGCAGCTTAGCGTTGGGGAGCACCGGGGAGCTGTTTTTT CASSLALGSTGELFF
15 TRBD1 TRBJ1-2 TRBV6-5 few TGTGCCAGCAGACCCGGACAGGGGGCAGACTATGGCTACACCTTC CASRPGQGADYGYTF
14 NA TRBJ2-7 TRBV6-6 few TGTGCCAGCAGTTACTCGAGGCAGTTCAACGAGCAGTACTTC CASSYSRQFNEQYF
14 NA TRBJ2-1 TRBV4-3 many TGCGCCAGCAGCCAAAGCCGGGGAGCGGATGAGCAGTTCTTC CASSQSRGADEQFF
15 NA TRBJ2-7 TRBV7-2 few TGTGCCAGCAGCTTAGAGCAGGGGAGCTCCTACGAGCAGTACTTC CASSLEQGSSYEQYF
15 TRBD1 TRBJ1-1 TRBV9 NA TGTGCCAGCAGCTATATTGGGACAGGGGGCACTGAAGCTTTCTTT CASSYIGTGGTEAFF
11 NA TRBJ1-2 TRBV7-9 few TGTGCCAGCAGCCCAGGGGATGGCTACACCTTC CASSPGDGYTF
16 NA TRBJ1-5 TRBV6-1 NA TGTGCCAGCAGTGAAACCCAGGGTGCGAGCAATCAGCCCCAGCATTTT CASSETQGASNQPQHF
17 NA TRBJ2-3 TRBV11-3 few TGTGCCAGCAGCTCCCCTAGGGGAGGGGGTCACACAGATACGCAGTATTTT CASSSPRGGGHTDTQYF
17 NA TRBJ1-1 TRBV15 NA TGTGCCACCAGCCCCCGGGGAAAGACGATGGCGTTTGCTGAAGCTTTCTTT CATSPRGKTMAFAEAFF
11 NA TRBJ1-4 TRBV5-5 NA TGTGCCAGCAGCTGGGGCACGGAACTGTTTTTT CASSWGTELFF
15 TRBD1 TRBJ1-1 TRBV28 few TGTGCCAGCAGTGCCGGGGACAGGTGGGGCACTGAAGCTTTCTTT CASSAGDRWGTEAFF
14 TRBD1 TRBJ2-5 TRBV7-2 NA TGTGCCAGCAGCTTCGACAGGGGGACGGAGACCCAGTACTTC CASSFDRGTETQYF
14 NA TRBJ2-7 TRBV6-5 few TGTGCCAGCAGTTCCCCGGGATTCAACTACGAGCAGTACTTC CASSSPGFNYEQYF
18 TRBD2 TRBJ2-1 TRBV25-1 NA TGTGCCAGCAGTGAACCGCCCGGGACTAGCGGGAGTTCCAATGAGCAGTTCTTC CASSEPPGTSGSSNEQFF
17 TRBD1 TRBJ1-1 TRBV28 NA TGTGCCAGCAGTTTAGGGGACAGGAGCCTTTCGAACACTGAAGCTTTCTTT CASSLGDRSLSNTEAFF
13 NA TRBJ1-2 TRBV6-1 NA TGTGCCAGCACCAAACAGATTAACTATGGCTACACCTTC CASTKQINYGYTF
14 NA TRBJ2-2 TRBV30 few TGTGCCTGGAGTCGGGGGGCGAATACCGGGGAGCTGTTTTTT CAWSRGANTGELFF
14 TRBD1 TRBJ2-1 TRBV5-4 few TGTGCCAGCAGCATCCAGGGGGCAGGATATGAGCAGTTCTTC CASSIQGAGYEQFF
17 NA TRBJ2-5 TRBV27 few TGTGCCAGCAGTCCCACTTCACTAACCGCAAGAGGGGAGACCCAGTACTTC CASSPTSLTARGETQYF
16 TRBD2 TRBJ2-3 TRBV30 NA TGTGCCTGGAGTACGTGGACTAGCGTAGGTCCAGATACGCAGTATTTT CAWSTWTSVGPDTQYF
14 TRBD2 TRBJ2-7 TRBV28 NA TGTGCCAGCACCCCGACTAGCGTCGCCTACGAGCAGTACTTC CASTPTSVAYEQYF